These T cell receptor beta chains were read from a single sample in a study of shared clonotypes between healthy human individuals. TCRdb's copy holds only in-frame clones and misses some; the assay was immunoSEQ multiplex PCR. In the table there are some 2 million clones, around 96% of which are singletons. Sequencing was carried out using naive CD8+ T cells sorted from blood. The receptor set was obtained from a man aged 18 to 29 in good health. Each CDR3 is given with its conserved first and last residue. The D gene is left open where the match is weak. Some rows have no size entry. The others give once, few or many, or a class for an expanded clone.

-	TRBV28	-	TRBJ2-3	TGTGCCAGCGCCGTCGGCCCTAGCACAGATACGCAGTATTTT	CASAVGPSTDTQYF
-	TRBV7-2	-	TRBJ1-2	TGTGCCAGCAGCTTCGGGAACGGGCAAAATCTCGATGGCTACACCTTC	CASSFGNGQNLDGYTF
-	TRBV9	-	TRBJ1-4	TGTGCCAGCAGCGTAGGCCTACAGGCCTCAACTAATGAAAAACTGTTTTTT	CASSVGLQASTNEKLFF
TRBD1	TRBV5-1	-	TRBJ2-7	TGCGCCAGCAGCTTGGACGGGACAGGCACCTACGAGCAGTACTTC	CASSLDGTGTYEQYF
-	TRBV10-3	-	TRBJ2-7	TGTGCCATCAGTGAGGGGGGGCGGGAGCAGTACTTC	CAISEGGREQYF
-	TRBV6-5	-	TRBJ2-1	TGTGCCAGCAGGGGGCGGGACTTCGTGATCCAGTTCTTC	CASRGRDFVIQFF
-	TRBV5-1	-	TRBJ2-7	TGCGCCAGCAGCTTCCGGGACACCTCCTACGAGCAGTACTTC	CASSFRDTSYEQYF
TRBD1	TRBV27	-	TRBJ1-1	TGTGCCAGCAGTCCCCGACAGGGGACCATGAACACTGAAGCTTTCTTT	CASSPRQGTMNTEAFF
-	TRBV7-9	-	TRBJ2-7	TGTGCCAGCAGCTTACAGGGGAACTACGAGCAGTACTTC	CASSLQGNYEQYF
-	TRBV28	-	TRBJ1-5	TGTGCCAGCAGGTCGGACGGATATAGCAATCAGCCCCAGCATTTT	CASRSDGYSNQPQHF
-	TRBV10-2	-	TRBJ2-7	TGCGCCAGCAGTGAGTCGACAGACCTGGGCCCCTACGAGCAGTACTTC	CASSESTDLGPYEQYF
-	TRBV29-1	-	TRBJ2-7	TGCAGCGTTGAAGACACTGGGATCTACGAGCAGTACTTC	CSVEDTGIYEQYF
-	TRBV9	-	TRBJ2-7	TGTGCCAGCAGCGTAGTCGGTGGGGACGAGCAGTACTTC	CASSVVGGDEQYF
-	TRBV7-9	-	TRBJ2-7	TGTGCCAGCAGCCCCCCTTTGAGTAGCGGACTCAACGAGCAGTACTTC	CASSPPLSSGLNEQYF
TRBD2	TRBV7-6	-	TRBJ2-7	TGTGCCAGCAGCTTAGGACTAGCGGACTACGAGCAGTACTTC	CASSLGLADYEQYF
TRBD1	TRBV6-5	-	TRBJ1-6	TGTGCCAGCACCCCTGGTTGGCAGGGGGCCTCACCCCTCCACTTT	CASTPGWQGASPLHF
-	TRBV4-2	-	TRBJ2-2	TGTGCCAGCAGCCAAGATGGTGGGGAGAACACCGGGGAGCTGTTTTTT	CASSQDGGENTGELFF
-	TRBV27	-	TRBJ2-5	TGTGCCAGCAAGACGAGTTCTCAAGAGACCCAGTACTTC	CASKTSSQETQYF
TRBD2	TRBV13	-	TRBJ2-1	TGTGCCAGCAGCTTGACTAGCGGGATTGAGCAGTTCTTC	CASSLTSGIEQFF
TRBD1	TRBV30	-	TRBJ1-5	TGTGCCTGGAGAGAGAGGGACAGGGAGGATCAGCCCCAGCATTTT	CAWRERDREDQPQHF
TRBD2	TRBV4-1	-	TRBJ2-7	TGCGCCAGCAGCCTAGGACTAGCGGCTAACTACGAGCAGTACTTC	CASSLGLAANYEQYF
-	TRBV7-2	-	TRBJ1-2	TGTGCCAGCAGCTTAGACAGCTCGTTCACTAACTATGGCTACACCTTC	CASSLDSSFTNYGYTF
-	TRBV7-9	-	TRBJ1-2	TGTGCCAGCAGCTTAGGGGCGGGATATGGCTACACCTTC	CASSLGAGYGYTF
-	TRBV27	-	TRBJ2-7	TGTGCCAGCAGTATCGGAGGGTCCCCCTACGAGCAGTACTTC	CASSIGGSPYEQYF
TRBD1	TRBV13	-	TRBJ1-1	TGTGCCAGCAGCTCGACCGGGACAGGATTAAACACTGAAGCTTTCTTT	CASSSTGTGLNTEAFF
-	TRBV10-3	few	TRBJ2-1	TGTGCCATCAGTGAGTCGATGGCTAGTGGGGATTTCAATGAGCAGTTCTTC	CAISESMASGDFNEQFF
TRBD1	TRBV11-2	-	TRBJ1-2	TGTGCCAGCAGCTTGGAGGCCAGGGGGCCCACCCTTGGGTATGGCTACACCTTC	CASSLEARGPTLGYGYTF
-	TRBV27	-	TRBJ2-1	TGTGCCAGCAGGGAATACAATGAGCAGTTCTTC	CASREYNEQFF
-	TRBV5-1	-	TRBJ2-2	TGCGCCAGCAGCTTGGGAAGAAACACCGGGGAGCTGTTTTTT	CASSLGRNTGELFF
TRBD2	TRBV7-9	once	TRBJ2-3	TGTGCCAGCAGCCGATCCGGGACTAGCGGGGGGGCCGCTGATACGCAGTATTTT	CASSRSGTSGGAADTQYF
-	TRBV4-1	-	TRBJ2-5	TGCGCCAGCAGCCAAATCGGGGGCCAAGAGACCCAGTACTTC	CASSQIGGQETQYF
-	TRBV4-1	few	TRBJ1-6	TGCGCCAGCAGCCAATCTCATGCAGGGTTAAACTCACCCCTCCACTTT	CASSQSHAGLNSPLHF
-	TRBV27	-	TRBJ2-2	TGTGCCAGCAGCGTCGCCGATCCTCCCGGGGAGCTGTTTTTT	CASSVADPPGELFF
-	TRBV9	-	TRBJ2-3	TGTGCCAGCAGCGTAGGTTCAAGTCGGTATGTCACAGATACGCAGTATTTT	CASSVGSSRYVTDTQYF
TRBD2	TRBV9	-	TRBJ2-5	TGTGCCAGCAGCGGCGGGGGGGCGGAAGAGACCCAGTACTTC	CASSGGGAEETQYF
TRBD2	TRBV5-1	-	TRBJ2-7	TGCGCCAGCAGCTTGGGCCTAGCGGAATACGAGCAGTACTTC	CASSLGLAEYEQYF
-	TRBV5-6	-	TRBJ2-7	TGTGCCAGCAGCTACCCGACAGTTTCCTACGAGCAGTACTTC	CASSYPTVSYEQYF
TRBD1	TRBV6-5	-	TRBJ1-1	TGTGCCAGCAGTTACTCGATGGTCAGGGGGCTCACTGAAGCTTTCTTT	CASSYSMVRGLTEAFF
TRBD2	TRBV5-1	-	TRBJ2-2	TGCGCCAGCAGCTTAGGACTAGCGGGAGGGCCGAACACCGGGGAGCTGTTTTTT	CASSLGLAGGPNTGELFF
-	TRBV30	-	TRBJ1-2	TGTGCCTGGAGTGCCCTGGACTGGCGTGGTGATGGCTACACCTTC	CAWSALDWRGDGYTF
-	TRBV14	-	TRBJ2-7	TGTGCCAGCAGCCAAGTAAATCTGGTCGAGCAGTACTTC	CASSQVNLVEQYF
TRBD2	TRBV10-1	-	TRBJ2-3	TGCGCCAGCAGTGAGTCGGAAGTACCGGGACTAGCGGCCCCTTCGCAGTATTTT	CASSESEVPGLAAPSQYF
-	TRBV28	-	TRBJ1-5	TGTGCCAGCAGTTCTCCCCAGTCGGGTCAGCCCCAGCATTTT	CASSSPQSGQPQHF
-	TRBV27	once	TRBJ1-1	TGTGCCAGCAGTTCCCTCGGCTACAGGGCCCCTCTCCAGAACACTGAAGCTTTCTTT	CASSSLGYRAPLQNTEAFF
-	TRBV7-9	-	TRBJ2-3	TGTGCCAGCAAGCATGCGGGGGCGGCAGATACGCAGTATTTT	CASKHAGAADTQYF
-	TRBV19	-	TRBJ1-1	TGTGCCAGTAGTATGAATCCGGGGCTTACTGAAGCTTTCTTT	CASSMNPGLTEAFF
-	TRBV28	-	TRBJ1-6	TGTGCCAGCAGTTCCGCCGGGGACTCCTATAATTCACCCCTCCACTTT	CASSSAGDSYNSPLHF
TRBD1	TRBV7-9	-	TRBJ2-2	TGTGCCAGCAGCCAGGGACAGGGGGGCGACACCGGGGAGCTGTTTTTT	CASSQGQGGDTGELFF
-	TRBV6-5	-	TRBJ2-2	TGTGCCAGCAGTTCCCGCCGGGAATCGGTCGGAGGGGAGCTGTTTTTT	CASSSRRESVGGELFF
TRBD1	TRBV2	-	TRBJ1-2	TGTGCCAGCAGGGACCCCGGGACAGGGTTTAACTATGGCTACACCTTC	CASRDPGTGFNYGYTF
-	TRBV13	-	TRBJ2-5	TGTGCCAGCAGCTTAGGCCGAGAGGGATTTGGGGGTCGAGAGACCCAGTACTTC	CASSLGREGFGGRETQYF
-	TRBV6-9	once	TRBJ2-7	TGTGCCAGCAGCCGTTTAGGGGGAGGCGAGCAGTACTTC	CASSRLGGGEQYF